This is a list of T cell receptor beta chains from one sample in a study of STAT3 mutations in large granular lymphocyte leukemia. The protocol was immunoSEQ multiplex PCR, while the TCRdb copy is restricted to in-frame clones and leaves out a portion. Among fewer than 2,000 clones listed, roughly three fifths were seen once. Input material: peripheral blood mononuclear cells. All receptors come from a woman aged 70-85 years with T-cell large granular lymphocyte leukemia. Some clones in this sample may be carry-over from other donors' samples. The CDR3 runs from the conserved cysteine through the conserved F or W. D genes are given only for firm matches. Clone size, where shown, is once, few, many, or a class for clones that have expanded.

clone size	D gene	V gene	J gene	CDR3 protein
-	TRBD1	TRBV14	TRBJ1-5	CASSQTGIRQPQHF
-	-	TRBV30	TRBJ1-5	CAWAGGLHTGRYSNQPQHF
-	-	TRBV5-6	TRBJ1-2	CASSPAGRNYGYTF
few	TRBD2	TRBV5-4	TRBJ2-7	CASSLRLAGAVEQYF
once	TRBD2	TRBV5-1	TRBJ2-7	CASSGGLAGTYEQYF
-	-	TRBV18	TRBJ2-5	CASSPPPVRETQYF
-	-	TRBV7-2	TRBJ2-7	CASSSTYEQYF
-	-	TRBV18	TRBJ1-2	CASSPLSDNYGYTF
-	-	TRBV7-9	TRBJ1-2	CASSLQGMSGYTF
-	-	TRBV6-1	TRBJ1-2	CASIDFYGYTF
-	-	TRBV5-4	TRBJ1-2	CASSSHYGYTF
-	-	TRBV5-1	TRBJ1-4	CASSLTATNEKLFF